These 25 T cell receptor beta chains were all obtained from the same sample, sequenced in a study of technical replicates of blood from several donors. This table comes from immunoSEQ multiplex PCR, and its TCRdb copy is limited to in-frame clones, with some not included. The repertoire has tens of thousands of clones, roughly 90% of them found once; the top ten carry about 4.3%. The sequenced sample consisted of PBMCs. These receptors were obtained from a human donor in good health. Some clones in this sample may be carry-over from other donors' samples.

This clone was picked up a small number of times. The chain recombines TRBV19 with TRBJ1-1, with 9 bases fitting TRBD1. V lost 1 base and J lost 8; bases outside the gene matches: 2. This CDR3 region has 13 residues. Per germline, CDR1 LNHDA and CDR2 SQIVND (reference sequence). The CDR3 DNA sequence: TGTGCCAGTAGTATAGGGGACAGGGTCGAAGCTTTCTTT. Residues: CASSIGDRVEAFF. Combining the CDR3 with reference TRBV19 and TRBJ1-1 gives the whole variable domain DGGITQSPKYLFRKEGQNVTLSCEQNLNHDAMYWYRQDPGQGLRLIYYSQIVNDFQKGDIAEGYSVSREKKESFPLTVTSAQKNPTAFYLCASSIGDRVEAFFGQGTRLTVV.

The V and J genes are TRBV5-4 and TRBJ1-1, with TRBD1 matching over 8 bases. This CDR3 comprises 15 residues. Germline loops: CDR1 SGHNT, CDR2 YYREEE (reference sequence). V dropped 3 bases and J dropped 4; count of bases not matched to a gene: 8. CDR3 sequence reads: CASSSGQVVSTEAFF. The CDR3 DNA follows: TGTGCCAGCAGCTCGGGACAGGTCGTTTCCACTGAAGCTTTCTTT.

The CDR3 sequence: CASSQDGGTGRLFF. The CDR3 DNA reads TGCGCCAGCAGCCAAGATGGGGGGACAGGGCGCCTGTTTTTT. V gene TRBV4-3 combines with J gene TRBJ1-4; 9 positions agree with TRBD1. Germline assignment: CDR1 LGHNA and CDR2 YSLEER. This CDR3 has 14 residues. With V trimmed by 0 bases and J by 14 bases, 7 bases remained unmatched.

The V and J genes are TRBV18 and TRBJ1-3; TRBD1 aligns across 9 bases. After removal of 0 bases from V and 0 bases from J, the junction contained 6 bases not matched to a gene. CDR1 and CDR2 from the germline V gene are KGHSH and LQKENI. The CDR3 totals 18 residues. The DNA of the CDR3 is TGTGCCAGCTCACCACCGGTGGGACAGGGTGTCTCTGGAAACACCATATATTTT. Its protein is CASSPPVGQGVSGNTIYF.

The chain employs TRBV6-1 and TRBJ2-3, with TRBD2 matching over 13 bases. Trimming at V came to 6 bases and at J to 5 bases, leaving 5 bases not matched to a gene. CDR1 is MNHNS and CDR2 is SASEGT in the germline V gene. This CDR3 has 15 amino acids. For the CDR3, the DNA is TGTGCCAGCAGCTCGGGACTAGCGGGGTTAGATACGCAGTATTTT. Its translation: CASSSGLAGLDTQYF.

The chain couples TRBV19 to TRBJ2-1; 9 bases align to TRBD2. V trimming: 3 bases; J trimming: 6 bases; junction bases outside the gene matches: 6. Germline CDR1 reads LNHDA; CDR2 reads SQIVND (reference sequence). The CDR3 has 15 residues. The CDR3 spells CASSIWRGGGNEQFF. CDR3 bases: TGTGCCAGTAGTATCTGGCGGGGGGGCGGCAATGAGCAGTTCTTC.

The genes are TRBV6-6 and TRBJ2-2; 9 nucleotides agree with TRBD1. Germline assignment: CDR1 MNHNY and CDR2 SVGAGI (reference sequence). The CDR3 sequence is 14 residues long. V lost 6 bases to trimming and J lost 6 bases; unmatched junction nucleotides: 5. Here the CDR3 reads CASRDRGESGELFF. Written as DNA, the CDR3 is TGTGCCAGCAGGGACAGGGGAGAATCCGGGGAGCTGTTTTTT.

The chain joins TRBV7-9 to TRBJ1-2; D is uncertain. V lost 3 bases to trimming and J lost 12 bases, with 14 bases between them. CDR1 is SEHNR and CDR2 is FQNEAQ in the germline V gene (reference sequence). The length of the CDR3 is 12 residues. The CDR3: CASSFGPDENTF. In DNA form, the CDR3 reads TGTGCCAGCAGCTTTGGGCCGGATGAGAACACCTTC.

This rearrangement joins TRBV7-9 to TRBJ2-7; unclear D gene. V was trimmed by 5 bases and J by 2 bases, leaving 7 bases between them. The CDR3 is 12 amino acids. Germline CDR1 is SEHNR and CDR2 is FQNEAQ (reference sequence). The CDR3 here is CASSATPYEQYF. The DNA of the CDR3 is TGTGCCAGCAGCGCGACTCCCTACGAGCAGTACTTC. Looking up the rest from reference TRBV7-9 and TRBJ2-7 gives the full variable domain: DTGVSQNPRHKITKRGQNVTFRCDPISEHNRLYWYRQTLGQGPEFLTYFQNEAQLEKSRLLSDRFSAERPKGSFSTLEIQRTEQGDSAMYLCASSATPYEQYFGPGTRLTVT.

The gene calls are TRBV20-1 and TRBJ1-1; a possible D gene is TRBD1 (6 bases). The CDR3 has 11 amino acids. V lost 4 bases, J lost 8 bases, and 11 bases lay in between. Germline V gene lookup returns CDR1 DFQATT and CDR2 SNEGSKA (reference sequence). The CDR3 protein is CSATGAREAFF. The CDR3 DNA reads TGCAGTGCTACAGGGGCAAGAGAAGCTTTCTTT.

The chain joins TRBV4-1 to TRBJ1-5, with 9 bases lining up with TRBD1. This CDR3 contains 15 residues. V lost 4 bases and J lost 5; bases outside the gene matches: 6. Per germline, CDR1 MGHRA and CDR2 YSYEKL. CDR3 nucleotide sequence: TGCGCCAGCAGCCGCTGGGACAGGGCCCATCAGCCCCAGCATTTT. It is translated as CASSRWDRAHQPQHF.

This clone came up once. The V call is TRBV5-1, the J call TRBJ2-1, with 12 positions matching TRBD2. Germline assignment: CDR1 SGHRS and CDR2 YFSETQ. The V gene end was trimmed by 4 bases and the J gene end by 6 bases; junction bases not matched to a gene: 2. The CDR3 is 14 amino acids. The CDR3 sequence: CASSGLAGSNEQFF. The CDR3 nucleotides read TGCGCCAGCAGCGGACTAGCGGGGAGCAATGAGCAGTTCTTC. The whole variable domain, remainder taken from reference TRBV5-1 and TRBJ2-1, is KAGVTQTPRYLIKTRGQQVTLSCSPISGHRSVSWYQQTPGQGLQFLFEYFSETQRNKGNFPGRFSGRQFSNSRSEMNVSTLELGDSALYLCASSGLAGSNEQFFGPGTRLTVL.

This clone was seen once. This chain links TRBV28 with TRBJ2-2; D not resolved. Deletions cut 2 bases from V and 6 bases from J, with 4 bases between. Looked up from germline, CDR1 is MDHEN and CDR2 is SYDVKM. CDR3 size: 12 residues. The CDR3, as DNA: TGTGCCAGCAGTTTACTCCCCGGGGAGCTGTTTTTT. Amino acid sequence: CASSLLPGELFF.

In its sample, this clone was seen once. The V gene is TRBV5-4, the J gene TRBJ2-1, with D possibly matching TRBD1 (5 bases). The CDR3 has 15 residues. Germline V gives CDR1 SGHNT, CDR2 YYREEE (reference sequence). Trimming left V 4 bases short and J 7 bases short, with 18 bases between. CDR3 coding DNA: TGTGCCAGCAGCCCCATAGGGGCTCCTGTGAATGAGCAGTTCTTC. Translating it yields CASSPIGAPVNEQFF.

The chain combines TRBV7-2 with TRBJ2-1; TRBD2 matches at 7 bases. Germline V gene lookup returns CDR1 SGHTA and CDR2 FQGNSA. The CDR3 totals 16 residues. Trimming removed 4 bases from V and 5 bases from J; junction bases left unmatched: 11. The CDR3 loop is CASSSREGRLHNEQFF. The DNA of the CDR3 is TGTGCCAGCAGCTCCAGGGAGGGTAGGCTGCACAATGAGCAGTTCTTC.

The chain recombines TRBV25-1 with TRBJ2-3, with TRBD2 as a possible D gene (6 bases). Looked up from germline, CDR1 is MGHDK and CDR2 is SYGVNS. The V end was cut by 1 base, the J end by 1 base, with 15 bases between. This CDR3 spans 17 amino acids. The CDR3 here is CASSESGGIGGTDTQYF. CDR3 DNA sequence: TGTGCCAGCAGTGAATCCGGAGGGATTGGGGGCACAGATACGCAGTATTTT.

The chain links TRBV10-2 to TRBJ1-2; D uncertain. Germline V gene lookup returns CDR1 WSHSY and CDR2 SAAADI. The CDR3 consists of 13 residues. Between the trimmed V and J ends, which lost 3 bases and 4 bases, there was a span of 9 bases. The CDR3 DNA reads as TGCGCCAGCAGTGACCCCGCGAGCTATGGCTACACCTTC. This codes for CASSDPASYGYTF.

Only one count was recorded for this clone. The rearrangement joins TRBV5-4 to TRBJ2-4; 13 nucleotides agree with TRBD2. J lost 7 bases, V lost 4 bases, and 5 bases had no gene match. Germline V CDR1 and CDR2: SGHNT, YYREEE (reference sequence). The CDR3 has 15 amino acids. CDR3 bases: TGTGCCAGCAGCAAACTAGCGGGAGGGATGAACATTCAGTACTTC. Translation: CASSKLAGGMNIQYF. The whole variable domain, remainder taken from reference TRBV5-4 and TRBJ2-4, is ETGVTQSPTHLIKTRGQQVTLRCSSQSGHNTVSWYQQALGQGPQFIFQYYREEENGRGNFPPRFSGLQFPNYSSELNVNALELDDSALYLCASSKLAGGMNIQYFGAGTRLSVL.

The chain combines TRBV6-5 with TRBJ1-6; TRBD1 matches 10 bases. V was pared by 0 bases and J by 10 bases, with 3 bases of the junction left unmatched. The CDR3 sequence is 15 residues long. Germline V gene sequence: CDR1 MNHEY, CDR2 SVGAGI. CDR3 residues: CASSYSGDRGSPLHF. The DNA for the CDR3 is TGTGCCAGCAGTTACTCCGGGGACAGGGGATCACCCCTCCACTTT.

This clone was seen only once. This chain connects TRBV4-2 to TRBJ1-4, with a tentative D call TRBD1 (6 bases). Trimming pared 1 base from V and 15 bases from J, leaving 6 bases between. Germline V gives CDR1 LGHNA, CDR2 YNFKEQ. The length of the CDR3 is 10 residues. As DNA, the CDR3 is TGTGCCAGCAGCCAAGGGGACATGTTTTTT. Amino acid sequence: CASSQGDMFF.

The rearrangement uses TRBV19 and TRBJ1-2, with D possibly matching TRBD1 (6 bases). Trimming removed 7 bases from V and 4 bases from J, with 16 bases in between. The CDR3 has 14 residues. Germline CDR1 is LNHDA and CDR2 is SQIVND (reference sequence). In DNA form, the CDR3 reads TGTGCCAGTATTCCATCCGACAGGCTCTATGGCTACACCTTC. Protein sequence: CASIPSDRLYGYTF.

This clone appeared a single time. The chain combines TRBV5-1 with TRBJ1-1; D gene uncertain. The germline V gene encodes CDR1 SGHRS and CDR2 YFSETQ. The CDR3 contains 13 residues. V was clipped by 0 bases and J by 7 bases, with 10 bases between them. The CDR3 loop is CASSLVEEGEAFF. The CDR3 DNA sequence: TGCGCCAGCAGCTTGGTGGAGGAAGGTGAAGCTTTCTTT.

This chain connects TRBV19 to TRBJ1-6; 7 bases agree with TRBD1. The germline V gene encodes CDR1 LNHDA and CDR2 SQIVND (reference sequence). Losses at the gene ends were 1 base for V and 19 bases for J; bases not matched to a gene: 10. This CDR3 is 13 amino acids long. In nucleotides, the CDR3 is TGTGCCAGTAGTATAGCCCAGGGGGACCCCCCTCACTTT. This translates into CASSIAQGDPPHF.

This clone was observed once. The chain joins TRBV30 to TRBJ2-3, with 8 bases that match TRBD2. V gave up 5 bases and J gave up 6 bases; unmatched junction bases: 10. Looked up from germline, CDR1 is GTSNPN and CDR2 is SVGIG (reference sequence). This CDR3 contains 14 residues. CDR3 amino acids: CAWSAGEGLDTQYF. DNA of the CDR3: TGTGCCTGGTCAGCGGGAGAGGGGTTGGATACGCAGTATTTT.

CDR3 region: CASGLEILITGTGGTEAFF. CDR3 nucleotide sequence: TGTGCTAGTGGTTTGGAGATTCTAATCACCGGGACAGGGGGCACTGAAGCTTTCTTT. The chain recombines TRBV12-5 with TRBJ1-1, with 11 bases fitting TRBD1. Germline CDR1 is LGHNT and CDR2 is FRNRAP. The junction had 14 bases not matched to a gene; V was cut back by 1 base and J by 4 bases. This CDR3 contains 19 residues.